A single sample is the source of the 11 T cell receptor beta chains below, sequenced in a study of cytomegalovirus exposure and HLA in healthy donors. The PCR ran on 60 Vbeta and 13 Jbeta primers. Sequenced by immunoSEQ multiplex PCR; TCRdb stores in-frame clones only, minus some. This table lists 130,000 to 150,000 clones. Sequenced material: PBMCs. The source is a man aged 40-50 years in good health and CMV-seronegative.

CDR3 sequence: CASSYQGSTDTQYF. CDR3 DNA sequence: TGTGCCAGCAGCTACCAGGGGAGCACAGATACGCAGTATTTT. This sequence joins TRBV13 and TRBJ2-3; possible D gene TRBD1, 6 bases. V lost 4 bases and J 0 bases, leaving 8 bases between the germline ends. Germline V lookup: CDR1 PRHDT, CDR2 FYEKMQ (reference sequence). This CDR3 is 14 amino acids long.

The genes are TRBV7-9 and TRBJ2-5; TRBD2 is a possible D gene (6 bases). Trimming cost V 3 bases and J 2 bases, with 7 bases left between them. CDR1 is SEHNR, CDR2 FQNEAQ, per germline (reference sequence). This CDR3 region has 13 residues. The CDR3 region is CASSFGGQETQYF. In DNA, the CDR3 is TGTGCCAGCAGCTTCGGAGGGCAAGAGACCCAGTACTTC.

The V gene is TRBV19, the J gene TRBJ2-2; 8 bases match TRBD1. This CDR3 is 15 amino acids long. Trimming at V came to 10 bases and at J to 3 bases, leaving 10 bases not matched to a gene. Germline V gene data show CDR1 as LNHDA and CDR2 as SQIVND (reference sequence). The CDR3 region has the DNA TGTGCCACCCTACCCGGACAGGGATACACCGGGGAGCTGTTTTTT. This codes for CATLPGQGYTGELFF. The full variable domain, with the rest looked up from reference TRBV19 and TRBJ2-2, is DGGITQSPKYLFRKEGQNVTLSCEQNLNHDAMYWYRQDPGQGLRLIYYSQIVNDFQKGDIAEGYSVSREKKESFPLTVTSAQKNPTAFYLCATLPGQGYTGELFFGEGSRLTVL.

To note about this clone: Other DNA sequences from this sample encode an identical CDR3 as well. CDR3 DNA: TGTGCCACCAGCAGGGGTAGGGAGGGAGCTTTCTTT. Encoded protein: CATSRGREGAFF. The chain is built from TRBV15 and TRBJ1-1, with D unclear. CDR3 length equals 12 residues. Trimming shortened V by 3 bases and J by 10 bases, and 12 bases separated the two germline ends. The germline V gene encodes CDR1 LNHNV and CDR2 YYDKDF (reference sequence).

The rearrangement joins TRBV5-1 to TRBJ2-3; 9 bases agree with TRBD2. This CDR3 is built from 14 residues. Losses at the gene ends were 7 bases for V and 2 bases for J; bases not matched to a gene: 5. Germline CDR1 and CDR2: SGHRS and YFSETQ. DNA of the CDR3: TGCGCCAGCCGGCTAGCGGGGCTCACAGATACGCAGTATTTT. This gives the protein CASRLAGLTDTQYF.

The V gene is TRBV4-2, the J gene TRBJ1-2; D is uncertain. Germline CDR1 and CDR2: LGHNA and YNFKEQ. Trimming took off 0 bases at V and 7 bases at J, with 15 bases between the two ends. The CDR3 contains 15 residues. CDR3 sequence: CASSQEKGFTGGYTF. The CDR3 nucleotides are TGTGCCAGCAGCCAAGAAAAAGGATTCACGGGTGGCTACACCTTC.

V and J are TRBV7-2 and TRBJ1-4; TRBD1 matches 7 bases. This CDR3 region has 13 residues. After removal of 3 bases from V and 6 bases from J, the junction contained 1 base not matched to a gene. Germline-derived CDR1 and CDR2 are SGHTA and FQGNSA. This CDR3 is CASSLTGHEKLFF. The CDR3 nucleotides read TGTGCCAGCAGCTTGACAGGGCATGAAAAACTGTTTTTT.

The genes are TRBV6-1 and TRBJ2-5; 12 bases fit TRBD2. Trimming at V came to 0 bases and at J to 3 bases, leaving 2 bases not matched to a gene. Germline loops: CDR1 MNHNS, CDR2 SASEGT. This CDR3 comprises 16 residues. The CDR3 protein is CASSEATSGRKETQYF. The CDR3 bases are TGTGCCAGCAGTGAAGCGACTAGCGGGAGAAAAGAGACCCAGTACTTC.

The chain carries TRBV7-6 and TRBJ2-7; tentative D call: TRBD1 (5 bases). With 4 bases removed from V and 5 bases from J, the gap between germline ends came to 15 bases. The CDR3 loop spans 14 amino acids. Per the germline V gene, CDR1 is SGHVS and CDR2 is FNYEAQ. The CDR3 nucleotides read TGTGCCAGCAGCTCCCGACCTGGGGCGGACGAGCAGTACTTC. This sequence encodes CASSSRPGADEQYF.

The V gene is TRBV19, the J gene TRBJ1-2; TRBD1 might be the D (5 bases). The CDR3 totals 13 residues. Deletions cut 8 bases from V and 1 base from J, with 11 bases between. The germline gives CDR1 LNHDA, CDR2 SQIVND (reference sequence). DNA for the CDR3: TGTGCCAGTTCTGACAGTTTTAACTATGGCTACACCTTC. Translated: CASSDSFNYGYTF.

The CDR3 DNA follows: TGTGCCAGCGGACTCCAAGGGGAGACCCAGTACTTC. This gives the protein CASGLQGETQYF. The chain uses TRBV19 and TRBJ2-5; possible D gene TRBD2, 5 bases. The CDR3 length is 12 residues. Trimming took off 9 bases at V and 5 bases at J, with 13 bases between the two ends. Germline CDR1 and CDR2: LNHDA and SQIVND (reference sequence).